This T cell receptor beta chain was recorded in a study of shared clonotypes between healthy human individuals. Study summary: The study used three CD4 naive, three CD4 memory, two CD8 naive and one CD8 memory plate per donor. Study outcomes and limitations: Naive subsets typically showed greater estimated richness than memory subsets.

Assay runs were performed at deep level. TCRdb's table, derived via immunoSEQ multiplex PCR, lists solely in-frame clones and lacks some. This table holds nearly 2 million clones, less than 95% found once. Trimming shortened V by 5 bases and J by 4 bases, and 8 bases separated the two germline ends. Germline-derived CDR1 and CDR2 are GTSNPN and SVGIG (reference sequence). CDR3 length: 11 amino acids. In the naive CD8 group, cells lacked CD45RO and were positively selected for CCR7, so terminally differentiated effector memory CD45RA+ cells were left out. Worth noting for this clone: Antigen: not known. Other DNA sequences in this specimen translate into the identical CDR3.

The genes are TRBV30 and TRBJ1-1; D might be TRBD1 (5 bases). Sequencing input: naive CD8+ T cells sorted from blood. This TCR was recovered from a man between 18 and 29 years old in good health. CDR3 sequence reads: CAWSTGTEAFF. Here the CDR3 DNA reads TGTGCCTGGTCTACAGGCACTGAAGCTTTCTTT.